This T cell receptor beta chain was recovered during a study of T-cell reconstitution after alpha-beta-depleted transplantation in children. This clonotype was found many times. Using unique molecular identifiers, the investigators prepared the TCRbeta library. TCRdb re-derived calls from the PCR reads in MiXCR, one entry per CDR3 protein. The repertoire holds some 200,000 distinct CDR3 sequences, with approximately 9.5% as singletons. The TCR sequence derives from a human donor who donated a stem cell graft to a child with acute lymphoblastic leukemia. Specimen: PBMCs from the stem cell graft donor, collected from the stem cell graft.

The CDR3 reads CASSPTVGTEAFF. CDR3 bases: TGCGCCAGCAGTCCGACAGTGGGAACTGAAGCTTTCTTT. The V gene is TRBV10-1, the J gene TRBJ1-1; the D gene is possibly TRBD1 (5 bases). The germline gives CDR1 WNHNN, CDR2 SYGVQD (reference sequence). The germline V and J ends were trimmed by 5 bases and 5 bases, with 12 bases remaining between them. The CDR3 totals 13 residues.